Below are 18 T cell receptor beta chains sequenced from a single sample in a study of blood T cell repertoires in COVID-19. The repertoire was sequenced with immunoSEQ multiplex PCR; TCRdb's copy has only in-frame clones and lacks some. This sample has about 62,000 clones, with approximately 86% found just once. The sequencing sample was made of peripheral blood. The receptor source for this set is a man between 70 and 80 years old with acute or convalescent COVID-19.

This chain joins TRBV5-1 and TRBJ2-3; 7 positions agree with TRBD1. With 4 bases clipped from V and 2 bases from J, the junction kept 10 bases outside the gene matches. Per germline, CDR1 SGHRS and CDR2 YFSETQ. The length of the CDR3 is 16 residues. The CDR3 sequence is CASSPTGTDITDTQYF. In DNA, the CDR3 is TGCGCCAGCAGCCCAACCGGGACAGATATCACAGATACGCAGTATTTT.

The rearrangement joins TRBV5-1 to TRBJ2-1; 7 positions agree with TRBD2. V lost 1 base and J lost 5; bases outside the gene matches: 6. The CDR3 runs to 15 residues. Germline V gene sequence: CDR1 SGHRS, CDR2 YFSETQ. CDR3 protein: CASSLKSSGNNEQFF. The CDR3 nucleotides are TGCGCCAGCAGCTTGAAGTCTAGCGGTAACAATGAGCAGTTCTTC.

A single count supports this clone. This chain links TRBV5-1 with TRBJ2-2; 8 bases match TRBD1. J lost 0 bases, V lost 5 bases, and 9 bases had no gene match. Germline CDR1 SGHRS, CDR2 YFSETQ. The CDR3 spans 17 residues. The CDR3 reads CASSYQGTGTNTGELFF. As DNA, the CDR3 is TGCGCCAGCAGTTACCAAGGGACAGGCACGAACACCGGGGAGCTGTTTTTT.

This clone is judged medium-sized (0.01 to 0.1%). This chain joins TRBV2 and TRBJ2-2, with unresolved D. This CDR3 region has 14 residues. V lost 5 bases to trimming and J lost 6 bases, with 13 bases between them. The germline CDR1 and CDR2 sequences are SNHLY and FYNNEI. CDR3: CASSHGFRAGELFF. CDR3 sequence (DNA): TGTGCCAGCAGTCACGGGTTCCGGGCCGGGGAGCTGTTTTTT.

This clone has a single count. V usage is TRBV4-2 and J usage is TRBJ2-1; 7 bases are a match to TRBD2. The length of the CDR3 is 13 residues. Germline V CDR1 and CDR2: LGHNA, YNFKEQ. After removal of 1 base from V and 10 bases from J, the junction contained 4 bases not matched to a gene. The CDR3 is CASSQGGRGEQFF. CDR3 DNA: TGTGCCAGCAGCCAAGGAGGGAGGGGCGAGCAGTTCTTC.

CDR3 DNA: TGTGCCAGTACGGACAGGGATGATCGGACTGAAGCTTTCTTT. Its translation: CASTDRDDRTEAFF. The rearrangement joins TRBV19 to TRBJ1-1; TRBD1 aligns across 8 bases. The germline CDR1 and CDR2 sequences are LNHDA and SQIVND (reference sequence). CDR3 length equals 14 residues. V lost 7 bases and J lost 5; bases outside the gene matches: 9.

The chain employs TRBV2 and TRBJ2-5, with 8 bases fitting TRBD1. The ends lost 6 bases at V and 4 bases at J; junction bases unmatched: 1. From germline, CDR1 is SNHLY and CDR2 FYNNEI. This CDR3 is 12 amino acids long. This CDR3 is CASRGQGETQYF. CDR3 in DNA: TGTGCCAGCAGAGGACAGGGAGAGACCCAGTACTTC. Full variable domain (missing parts from reference TRBV2 and TRBJ2-5): EPEVTQTPSHQVTQMGQEVILRCVPISNHLYFYWYRQILGQKVEFLVSFYNNEISEKSEIFDDQFSVERPDGSNFTLKIRSTKLEDSAMYFCASRGQGETQYFGPGTRLLVL.

The CDR3, as DNA: TGTGCCACCAGTGATCGGGCAGATACGCAGTATTTT. Its protein product is CATSDRADTQYF. The chain combines TRBV24-1 with TRBJ2-3; D gene uncertain. V was cut by 3 bases and J by 4 bases, with 4 bases left in between. CDR1 is KGHDR and CDR2 is SFDVKD in the germline V gene. The CDR3 loop spans 12 amino acids.

The CDR3: CASRPGQGYYGYTF. The CDR3 DNA sequence: TGTGCCAGCAGGCCGGGACAGGGGTACTATGGCTACACCTTC. The rearrangement links TRBV6-4 to TRBJ1-2; 10 bases map to TRBD1. In germline, CDR1 is MRHNA, CDR2 SNTAGT. The CDR3 has 14 amino acids. The trim removed 6 bases at V and 3 bases at J, leaving 4 bases unmatched.

This chain uses TRBV5-1 with TRBJ2-3; no clear D gene. V dropped 4 bases and J dropped 5 bases, with 14 bases sitting between them. The CDR3 length is 14 residues. The V gene's germline CDR1 is SGHRS and CDR2 YFSETQ. The CDR3 here is CASSPKELRDTQYF. CDR3 in DNA: TGCGCCAGCAGCCCCAAAGAACTAAGAGATACGCAGTATTTT.

In this sample, this clone turned up once. The rearrangement links TRBV15 to TRBJ2-7, with 11 bases matching TRBD1. The CDR3 contains 14 residues. Germline lookup yields CDR1 LNHNV and CDR2 YYDKDF (reference sequence). V shed 3 bases and J 2 bases; nucleotides not matched to a gene: 0. The CDR3 DNA reads as TGTGCCACCAGCAGGGGACAGGGGGCCTACGAGCAGTACTTC. Protein: CATSRGQGAYEQYF.

V usage is TRBV6-5 and J usage is TRBJ2-1, with unresolved D. V was pared by 6 bases and J by 10 bases, with 10 bases between. This CDR3 has 11 residues. Germline loops: CDR1 MNHEY, CDR2 SVGAGI. In DNA, the CDR3 is TGTGCCAGCAGATATTCGCAGGAGCAGTTCTTC. Translating gives CASRYSQEQFF.

The rearrangement uses TRBV7-3 and TRBJ2-3; the D gene is possibly TRBD2 (5 bases). CDR1 and CDR2 from the germline V gene are SGHTA and FQGTGA. The CDR3 loop spans 13 amino acids. V lost 3 bases and J 3 bases, leaving 7 bases between the germline ends. CDR3 DNA: TGTGCCAGCAGCTTTCCGGGGACAGATACGCAGTATTTT. Translating gives CASSFPGTDTQYF.

This clone was counted only a few times. The gene calls are TRBV28 and TRBJ1-1; 7 positions agree with TRBD1. This CDR3 is 13 amino acids long. CDR1 MDHEN and CDR2 SYDVKM come from the germline V gene. The J segment lost 1 base and the V segment lost 10 bases, leaving 6 bases of the junction unmatched. The CDR3 protein is CATYSGGNTEAFF. CDR3 nucleotide sequence: TGTGCCACCTATTCAGGGGGGAACACTGAAGCTTTCTTT.

The rearrangement links TRBV7-9 to TRBJ1-5; 9 bases are shared with TRBD1. The germline CDR1 and CDR2 sequences are SEHNR and FQNEAQ (reference sequence). V dropped 5 bases and J dropped 2; count of bases not matched to a gene: 7. The CDR3 is 16 amino acids. CDR3 protein: CASSPDRTGGNQPQHF. The CDR3 nucleotides are TGTGCCAGCAGCCCGGATAGGACAGGGGGCAATCAGCCCCAGCATTTT.

CDR3 nucleotide sequence: TGCAGCGTTGGTGCTTCAGGACTTCCAGAGACCCAGTACTTC. This gives the protein CSVGASGLPETQYF. V gene TRBV29-1 combines with J gene TRBJ2-5, with D tentatively TRBD2 (5 bases). The germline CDR1 and CDR2 sequences are SQVTM and ANQGSEA. The germline V and J ends were trimmed by 4 bases and 4 bases, with 16 bases remaining between them. The CDR3 covers 14 residues.

The sample holds one count of this clone. This rearrangement joins TRBV15 to TRBJ1-2; perhaps TRBD1 as D (5 bases). Germline values: CDR1 LNHNV, CDR2 YYDKDF (reference sequence). This CDR3 contains 14 residues. V was pared by 0 bases and J by 4 bases, with 9 bases between. CDR3 protein: CATSREQGSYGYTF. The DNA for the CDR3 is TGTGCCACCAGCAGAGAGCAGGGAAGCTATGGCTACACCTTC.

The rearrangement joins TRBV15 to TRBJ1-1, with 7 bases matching TRBD1. Germline V gene data show CDR1 as LNHNV and CDR2 as YYDKDF (reference sequence). The junction had 5 bases not matched to a gene; V was cut back by 1 base and J by 0 bases. The CDR3 sequence is 16 residues long. CDR3 region: CATSRGPTGVNTEAFF. DNA for the CDR3: TGTGCCACCAGCAGAGGACCAACAGGGGTGAACACTGAAGCTTTCTTT.